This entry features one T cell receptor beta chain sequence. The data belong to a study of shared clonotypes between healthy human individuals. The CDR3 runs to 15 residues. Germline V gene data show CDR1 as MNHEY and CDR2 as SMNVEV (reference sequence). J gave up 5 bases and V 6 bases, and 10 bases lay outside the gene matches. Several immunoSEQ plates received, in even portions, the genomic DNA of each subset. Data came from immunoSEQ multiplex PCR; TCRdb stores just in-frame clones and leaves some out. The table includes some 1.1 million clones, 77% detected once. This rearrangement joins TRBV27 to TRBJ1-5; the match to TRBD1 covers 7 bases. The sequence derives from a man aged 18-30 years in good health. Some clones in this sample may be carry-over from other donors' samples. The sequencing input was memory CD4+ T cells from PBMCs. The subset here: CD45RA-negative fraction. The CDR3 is CASRSSTGNDQPQHF. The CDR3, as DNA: TGTGCCAGCAGGTCTTCGACAGGGAACGATCAGCCCCAGCATTTT.